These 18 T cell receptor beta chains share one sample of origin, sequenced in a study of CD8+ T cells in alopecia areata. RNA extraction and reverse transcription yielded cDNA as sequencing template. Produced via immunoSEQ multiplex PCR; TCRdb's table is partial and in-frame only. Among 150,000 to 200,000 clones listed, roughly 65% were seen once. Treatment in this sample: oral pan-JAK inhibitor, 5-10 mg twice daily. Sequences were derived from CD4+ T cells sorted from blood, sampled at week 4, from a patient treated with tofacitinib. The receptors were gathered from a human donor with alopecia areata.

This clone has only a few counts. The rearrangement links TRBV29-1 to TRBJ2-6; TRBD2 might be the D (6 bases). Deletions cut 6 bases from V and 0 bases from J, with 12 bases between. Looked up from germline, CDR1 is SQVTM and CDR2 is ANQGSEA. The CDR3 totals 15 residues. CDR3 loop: CSVEGMGSGANVLTF. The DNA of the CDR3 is TGCAGCGTGGAGGGAATGGGCTCTGGGGCCAACGTCCTGACTTTC.

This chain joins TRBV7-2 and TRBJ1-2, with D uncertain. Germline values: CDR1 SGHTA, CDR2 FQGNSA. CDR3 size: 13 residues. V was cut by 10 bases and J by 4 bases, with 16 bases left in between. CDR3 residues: CATSSGRLYGYTF. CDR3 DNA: TGTGCCACCTCCTCGGGCAGACTCTATGGCTACACCTTC.

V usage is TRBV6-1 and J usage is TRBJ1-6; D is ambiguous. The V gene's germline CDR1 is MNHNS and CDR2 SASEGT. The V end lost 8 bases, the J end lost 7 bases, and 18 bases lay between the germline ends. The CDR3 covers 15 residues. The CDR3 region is CASCVRSPKNSPLHF. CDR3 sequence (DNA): TGTGCCAGCTGCGTCCGGAGCCCCAAAAATTCACCCCTCCACTTT.

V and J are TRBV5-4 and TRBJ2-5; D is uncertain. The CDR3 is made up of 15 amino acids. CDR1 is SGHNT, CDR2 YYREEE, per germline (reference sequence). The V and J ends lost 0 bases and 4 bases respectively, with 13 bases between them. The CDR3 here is CASSLEARVRETQYF. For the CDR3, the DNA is TGTGCCAGCAGCTTGGAGGCTAGGGTTCGAGAGACCCAGTACTTC.

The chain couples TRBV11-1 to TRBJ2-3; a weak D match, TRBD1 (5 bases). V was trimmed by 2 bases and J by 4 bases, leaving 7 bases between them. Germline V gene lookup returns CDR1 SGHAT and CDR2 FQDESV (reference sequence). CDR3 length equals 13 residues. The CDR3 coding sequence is TGTGCCAGCAGCTTACAGGGATCAGATACGCAGTATTTT. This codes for CASSLQGSDTQYF.

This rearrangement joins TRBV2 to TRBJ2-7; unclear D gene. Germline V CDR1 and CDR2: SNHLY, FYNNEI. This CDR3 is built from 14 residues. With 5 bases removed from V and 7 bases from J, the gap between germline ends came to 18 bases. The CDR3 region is CASSIETGVREQYF. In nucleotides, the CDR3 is TGTGCCAGCAGTATCGAAACGGGTGTACGGGAGCAGTACTTC. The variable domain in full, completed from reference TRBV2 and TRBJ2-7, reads EPEVTQTPSHQVTQMGQEVILRCVPISNHLYFYWYRQILGQKVEFLVSFYNNEISEKSEIFDDQFSVERPDGSNFTLKIRSTKLEDSAMYFCASSIETGVREQYFGPGTRLTVT.

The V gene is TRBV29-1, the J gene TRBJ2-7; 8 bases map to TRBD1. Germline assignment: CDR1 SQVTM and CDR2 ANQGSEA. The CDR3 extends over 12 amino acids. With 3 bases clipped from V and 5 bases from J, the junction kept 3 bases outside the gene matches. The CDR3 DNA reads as TGCAGCGTTGAGACAGGGGTCGACGAGCAGTACTTC. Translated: CSVETGVDEQYF.

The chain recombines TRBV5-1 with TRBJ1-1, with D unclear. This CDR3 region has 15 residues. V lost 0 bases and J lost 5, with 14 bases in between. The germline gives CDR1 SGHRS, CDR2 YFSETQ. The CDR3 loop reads CASSLEPGRGTEAFF. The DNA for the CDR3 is TGCGCCAGCAGCTTGGAACCGGGGAGAGGGACTGAAGCTTTCTTT.

CDR3 sequence reads: CAIGHVELFF. The CDR3 DNA is TGTGCCATCGGTCATGTGGAGCTGTTTTTT. The chain is built from TRBV7-8 and TRBJ2-2, with unresolved D. Trimming took 10 bases from V and 10 from J, leaving 10 bases between them. Germline V CDR1 and CDR2: SGHVS, FQNEAQ. This CDR3 comprises 10 residues.

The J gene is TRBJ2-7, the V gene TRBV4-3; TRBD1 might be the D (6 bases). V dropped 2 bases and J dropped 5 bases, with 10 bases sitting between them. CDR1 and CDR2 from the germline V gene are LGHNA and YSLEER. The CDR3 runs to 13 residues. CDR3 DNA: TGCGCCAGCAGCCAACTCACAGGGAACGAGCAGTACTTC. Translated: CASSQLTGNEQYF.

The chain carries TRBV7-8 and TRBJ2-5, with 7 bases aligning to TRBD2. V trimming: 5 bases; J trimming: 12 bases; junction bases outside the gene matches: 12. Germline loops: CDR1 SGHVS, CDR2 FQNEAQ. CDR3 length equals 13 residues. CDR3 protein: CASSTPPRGIKYF. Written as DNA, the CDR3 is TGTGCCAGCAGCACACCTCCGCGGGGGATAAAGTACTTC.

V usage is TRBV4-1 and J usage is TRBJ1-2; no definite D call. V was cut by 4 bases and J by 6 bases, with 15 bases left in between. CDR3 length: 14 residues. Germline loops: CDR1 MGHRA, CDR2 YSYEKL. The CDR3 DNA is TGCGCCAGCAGCCTGGTGAGGGTCGGGCATGGCTACACCTTC. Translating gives CASSLVRVGHGYTF.

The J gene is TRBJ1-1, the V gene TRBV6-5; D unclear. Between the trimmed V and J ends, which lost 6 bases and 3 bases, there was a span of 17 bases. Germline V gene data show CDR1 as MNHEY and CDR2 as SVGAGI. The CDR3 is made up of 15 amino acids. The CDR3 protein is CASSETLGRDTEAFF. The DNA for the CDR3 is TGTGCCAGCAGCGAGACGTTAGGGCGGGACACTGAAGCTTTCTTT.

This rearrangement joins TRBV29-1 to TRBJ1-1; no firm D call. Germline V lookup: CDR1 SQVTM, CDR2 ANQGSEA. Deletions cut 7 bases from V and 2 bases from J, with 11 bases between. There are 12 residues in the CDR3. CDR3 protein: CSAGRLNTEAFF. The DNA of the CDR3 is TGCAGCGCGGGCAGACTAAACACTGAAGCTTTCTTT.

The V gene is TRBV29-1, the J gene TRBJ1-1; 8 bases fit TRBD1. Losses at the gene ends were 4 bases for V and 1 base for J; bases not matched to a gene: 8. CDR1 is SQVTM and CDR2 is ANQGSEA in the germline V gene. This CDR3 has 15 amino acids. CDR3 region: CSVARGTGQNTEAFF. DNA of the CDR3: TGCAGCGTTGCGAGGGGGACAGGACAGAACACTGAAGCTTTCTTT.

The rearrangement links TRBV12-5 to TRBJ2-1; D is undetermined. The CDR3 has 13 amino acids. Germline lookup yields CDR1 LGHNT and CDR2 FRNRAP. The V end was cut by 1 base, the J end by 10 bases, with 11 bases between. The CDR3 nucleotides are TGTGCTAGTGGTTTGGCCCCTTTCCCAGAGCAGTTCTTC. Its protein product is CASGLAPFPEQFF.

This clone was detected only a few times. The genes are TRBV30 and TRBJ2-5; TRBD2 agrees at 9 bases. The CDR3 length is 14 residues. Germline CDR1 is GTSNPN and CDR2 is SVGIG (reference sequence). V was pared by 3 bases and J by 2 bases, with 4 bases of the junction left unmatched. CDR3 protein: CAWSWLAGQETQYF. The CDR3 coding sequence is TGTGCCTGGAGCTGGCTAGCGGGGCAAGAGACCCAGTACTTC.

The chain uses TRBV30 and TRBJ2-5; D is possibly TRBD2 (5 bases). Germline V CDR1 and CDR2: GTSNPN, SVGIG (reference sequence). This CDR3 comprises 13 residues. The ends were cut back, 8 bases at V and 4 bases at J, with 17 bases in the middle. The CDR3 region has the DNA TGTGCCCGCCGCTCTCCTGGAGGAGAGACCCAGTACTTC. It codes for CARRSPGGETQYF.